The present TCR beta chain was sequenced within a study of blood T cell repertoires in COVID-19 (dated by TCRdb to between 2020 and 2021). Notes on the research overall: Samples from collaborators originated in the United States, Italy and Spain and spanned both the acute and convalescent phases of COVID-19. The material from the prospective study consisted of cDNA or gDNA derived from T cells, B-cell-depleted T cells, or PBMCs. The dataset comprised deeply sampled blood TCRbeta repertoires from subjects exposed to, actively infected with, or recovered from COVID-19. The repertoires were released in a freely available public database meant as a resource for research on the immune response to SARS-CoV-2. The samples were drawn from two sources: the first 160 participants of the ongoing ImmuneRACE study, and 1,000 to 1,500 subjects contributed by 6 global collaborators. Nearly every sample came with metadata listing a de-identified subject ID, COVID-19 status, age in years and sex. Where available, HLA class I and class II types were obtained from metadata supplied by the sample provider rather than from assay-based typing. The full study reports these points: How much clinical and demographic metadata was included differed by source and by participant, and the metadata was provided uncurated.

One collaborating source in Seattle enrolled patients during active infection and followed them longitudinally through the course of disease. The collaborating institutions used their own protocols to collect whole blood in K2EDTA tubes. For TCRbeta analysis, collaborators shipped samples as frozen whole blood, isolated PBMCs, or DNA extracted from either of those sample types. The junction carries 11 bases between V and J, which are trimmed by 5 bases and 4 bases respectively. The CDR3 contains 13 residues, cysteine and phenylalanine counted. This entry keeps only the CDR3 DNA: 39 bases, framed from base 1. In the germline V gene, CDR1 corresponds to SGHTA and CDR2 to FQGNSA. TCRbeta CDR3 regions were amplified from genomic DNA using the immunoSEQ Assay, a bias-controlled multiplex PCR. The source study handled its data this way. Nucleated cell counts per sample were estimated from amplification of reference gene primers within the assay. Sequence reads were collapsed and filtered to measure the absolute abundance of every unique TCRbeta CDR3 rearrangement. Productive Simpson clonality was computed per sample as the square root of Simpson's diversity index over productive rearrangements. TCRdb stores this immuneACCESS table with in-frame sequences only. Part of the clones is absent; in the studies checked, under half of the shortfall reflects unresolved V genes, and no reason is known for the rest. V and J calls and clone size are copied from that table; D and trimming were computed from the DNA. For this sample the table gives 310,000 or so clones, of which approximately 93% were detected only once. 2.2% of the sample is held by the ten biggest clonotypes.

On this clone: Its antigen is currently not known. Base qualities are not provided; no much larger clone lies one nucleotide away. This sample also contains other DNA sequences that code for the same CDR3.

The receptor comes from a woman aged 25 to 39 with COVID-19, enrolled during active disease. The receptor chain draws on TRBV7-2 and TRBJ1-2; no D gene is confidently identified. The sample comprised peripheral blood. In nucleotides, the sequence is TGTGCCAGCAGCCTCGAGGGTGGCTATGGCTACACCTTC. Its translation reads: CASSLEGGYGYTF.